Below, 20 T cell receptor beta chains from the same sample are listed, as sequenced in a study of beta chain features in type 1 diabetes. The whole isolated RNA underwent reverse transcription, so sequencing captured expressed TCRB transcripts. Sequencing used immunoSEQ multiplex PCR; TCRdb keeps in-frame clones, though not all of them. The sample carries 130,000 or so clones, nearly 9.5% recorded once. The material sequenced was central memory CD4+ T cells from blood. The receptor set was obtained from a man in his late teens or twenties in good health.

The chain is built from TRBV7-2 and TRBJ1-3; 9 bases are shared with TRBD1. The CDR3 has 14 amino acids. Trimming at V came to 5 bases and at J to 4 bases, leaving 3 bases not matched to a gene. The germline CDR1 and CDR2 sequences are SGHTA and FQGNSA. CDR3 loop: CASSPGTGGNTIYF. The CDR3 DNA sequence: TGTGCCAGCAGCCCCGGGACAGGGGGAAACACCATATATTTT.

This clone was detected only a few times. The rearrangement joins TRBV28 to TRBJ2-1; no firm D call. The CDR3 length is 16 residues. Trimming cost V 0 bases and J 2 bases, with 11 bases left between them. CDR1 and CDR2 (germline): MDHEN, SYDVKM. The CDR3 loop is CASSLWGRLTYNEQFF. CDR3 nucleotides: TGTGCCAGCAGTTTATGGGGCAGGTTAACCTACAATGAGCAGTTCTTC.

This clone turned up a few times. The CDR3 reads CASSLGQGERNEQYF. CDR3 bases: TGTGCCAGCAGCTTGGGACAGGGGGAACGGAACGAGCAGTACTTC. The chain joins TRBV11-3 to TRBJ2-7; 11 bases map to TRBD1. Germline V lookup: CDR1 SGHNT, CDR2 YENEEA. V was pared by 3 bases and J by 5 bases, with 6 bases of the junction left unmatched. This CDR3 has 15 residues.

The chain has TRBV30 and TRBJ2-7; D might be TRBD2 (7 bases). V was cut by 5 bases and J by 6 bases, with 20 bases left in between. The CDR3 contains 14 residues. Germline CDR1 is GTSNPN and CDR2 is SVGIG (reference sequence). CDR3 in DNA: TGTGCCTGGTCTACTGGCGGGGGCACCTTCGAGCAGTACTTC. This codes for CAWSTGGGTFEQYF.

This sequence joins TRBV18 and TRBJ2-7, with D maybe TRBD2 (5 bases). Germline V lookup: CDR1 KGHSH, CDR2 LQKENI. V was clipped by 1 base and J by 5 bases, with 18 bases between them. This CDR3 is 16 amino acids long. The CDR3 here is CASSPQPELADHEQYF. The CDR3 coding sequence is TGTGCCAGCTCACCACAACCGGAGCTAGCTGATCACGAGCAGTACTTC.

This chain uses TRBV11-2 with TRBJ1-4; D ambiguous. Germline V gene lookup returns CDR1 SGHAT and CDR2 FQNNGV. V lost 5 bases and J 8 bases, leaving 18 bases between the germline ends. The CDR3 has 15 residues. CDR3 sequence reads: CASSPTRGIGEKLFF. The CDR3 DNA reads as TGTGCCAGCAGCCCCACACGGGGAATTGGAGAAAAACTGTTTTTT. Full variable domain (missing parts from reference TRBV11-2 and TRBJ1-4): EAGVAQSPRYKIIEKRQSVAFWCNPISGHATLYWYQQILGQGPKLLIQFQNNGVVDDSQLPKDRFSAERLKGVDSTLKIQPAKLEDSAVYLCASSPTRGIGEKLFFGSGTQLSVL.

This clone was seen a few times. The J gene is TRBJ2-5, the V gene TRBV21-1; no DNA check was done on the table's D call, TRBD2. TRBV21-1 is designated a pseudogene. The CDR3 runs to 18 residues. CDR3 coding DNA: TGTGCCAGCAGCAAAAGGGTTCCGGGAGCGGGGGACCAAGAGACCCAGTACTTC. This encodes CASSKRVPGAGDQETQYF.

The sample holds many counts of this clone. This chain joins TRBV7-2 and TRBJ2-3; 7 bases line up with TRBD1. The CDR3 is 13 amino acids. Looked up from germline, CDR1 is SGHTA and CDR2 is FQGNSA. V dropped 5 bases and J dropped 4; count of bases not matched to a gene: 3. This chain's CDR3 is CASSNTGADTQYF. The CDR3 coding sequence is TGTGCCAGCAGCAATACAGGGGCAGATACGCAGTATTTT.

The chain links TRBV7-2 to TRBJ2-5; 11 bases fit TRBD2. CDR1 and CDR2 from the germline V gene are SGHTA and FQGNSA. V was clipped by 3 bases and J by 5 bases; unmatched bases: 5. The CDR3 length is 15 residues. The DNA for the CDR3 is TGTGCCAGCAGCTTTCTAGCGGGGGGAGGGGAGACCCAGTACTTC. Its protein is CASSFLAGGGETQYF.

In this sample, this clone turned up a few times. This chain uses TRBV6-1 with TRBJ1-6; no clear D. Germline V gene sequence: CDR1 MNHNS, CDR2 SASEGT. The CDR3 extends over 15 amino acids. V was cut by 5 bases and J by 7 bases, with 15 bases left in between. In DNA, the CDR3 is TGTGCCAGCAGTCCCGGGCCACGAGGGAATTCACCCCTCCACTTT. Protein: CASSPGPRGNSPLHF.

This rearrangement joins TRBV30 to TRBJ1-2; D gene uncertain. Per germline, CDR1 GTSNPN and CDR2 SVGIG (reference sequence). V was shortened by 5 bases and J by 1 base, with 11 bases between the two germline ends. The CDR3 is 13 residues long. As DNA, the CDR3 is TGTGCCTGGGAGGGTTGGAATAACTATGGCTACACCTTC. This translates into CAWEGWNNYGYTF.

At least ten counts were recorded for this clone. J is TRBJ2-1 and V is TRBV28, with 7 nucleotides matching TRBD1. Trimming cost V 8 bases and J 15 bases; bases outside gene matches: 19. The CDR3 covers 14 residues. Germline V lookup: CDR1 MDHEN, CDR2 SYDVKM. CDR3 in DNA: TGTGCCAGCGGAACAAACGGACAGGCCATTTTAGGGTTCTTC. The encoded protein is CASGTNGQAILGFF.

This clone came up a few times. V is TRBV11-2 and J is TRBJ2-2, with a tentative D call TRBD2 (5 bases). The V gene's germline CDR1 is SGHAT and CDR2 FQNNGV. The CDR3 sequence is 18 residues long. The ends were cut back, 2 bases at V and 4 bases at J, with 20 bases in the middle. As DNA, the CDR3 is TGTGCCAGCAGCTTAAGACCTCTGGACTGGGCGGCCACCGGGGAGCTGTTTTTT. Residues: CASSLRPLDWAATGELFF.

The chain has TRBV30 and TRBJ1-5, with D perhaps matching TRBD1 (6 bases). Trimming cost V 0 bases and J 4 bases, with 10 bases left between them. CDR1 and CDR2 from the germline V gene are GTSNPN and SVGIG (reference sequence). The CDR3 extends over 14 amino acids. The CDR3 nucleotides read TGTGCCTGGAGTGTGGACAGACTTAATCAGCCCCAGCATTTT. This gives the protein CAWSVDRLNQPQHF.

The rearrangement joins TRBV7-2 to TRBJ2-1; 12 positions match TRBD2. There are 15 residues in the CDR3. V dropped 1 base and J dropped 10; count of bases not matched to a gene: 5. The germline V gene has CDR1 SGHTA and CDR2 FQGNSA. CDR3: CASSLGLAGVREQFF. CDR3 DNA sequence: TGTGCCAGCAGCTTAGGACTAGCGGGGGTCAGGGAGCAGTTCTTC.

This chain connects TRBV5-1 to TRBJ2-7, with D maybe TRBD1 (6 bases). Germline V gene data show CDR1 as SGHRS and CDR2 as YFSETQ. V lost 0 bases and J 6 bases, leaving 13 bases between the germline ends. The CDR3 has 14 amino acids. The CDR3 DNA follows: TGCGCCAGCAGCTTGGCGGCAGGGGTGGGCGAGCAGTACTTC. It codes for CASSLAAGVGEQYF. Variable domain in full (rest from reference TRBV5-1 and TRBJ2-7): KAGVTQTPRYLIKTRGQQVTLSCSPISGHRSVSWYQQTPGQGLQFLFEYFSETQRNKGNFPGRFSGRQFSNSRSEMNVSTLELGDSALYLCASSLAAGVGEQYFGPGTRLTVT.

To note about this clone: The sample carries other DNA sequences with the same CDR3. The rearrangement links TRBV4-2 to TRBJ1-6, with a weak D call TRBD1 (5 bases). Germline lookup yields CDR1 LGHNA and CDR2 YNFKEQ. Trimming took off 0 bases at V and 9 bases at J, with 9 bases between the two ends. The CDR3 runs 14 residues. For the CDR3, the DNA is TGTGCCAGCAGCCAAGATGTAGGGGTTTCACCCCTCCACTTT. Its protein is CASSQDVGVSPLHF.

The chain is built from TRBV4-3 and TRBJ1-4; D perhaps matches TRBD1 (6 bases). The CDR3 sequence is 15 residues long. Germline V gene lookup returns CDR1 LGHNA and CDR2 YSLEER. The V gene lost 2 bases and the J gene lost 7 bases, with 14 bases spanning the gap. The CDR3 bases are TGCGCCAGCAGCCAACTCACAGGGAAAGGTGAAAAACTGTTTTTT. It yields the protein CASSQLTGKGEKLFF.

This clone was seen a few times. The rearrangement links TRBV7-8 to TRBJ2-5; tentatively, D is TRBD2 (5 bases). V was cut by 6 bases and J by 4 bases, with 15 bases left in between. The length of the CDR3 is 14 residues. CDR1 is SGHVS, CDR2 FQNEAQ, per germline. CDR3 sequence reads: CASRFRGTGETQYF. CDR3 DNA: TGTGCCAGCAGATTTCGGGGAACGGGAGAGACCCAGTACTTC. Looking up the rest from reference TRBV7-8 and TRBJ2-5 gives the full variable domain: GAGVSQSPRYKVAKRGQDVALRCDPISGHVSLFWYQQALGQGPEFLTYFQNEAQLDKSGLPSDRFFAERPEGSVSTLKIQRTQQEDSAVYLCASRFRGTGETQYFGPGTRLLVL.

This clone was recorded a few times. This chain links TRBV7-6 with TRBJ2-1; D ambiguous. From germline, CDR1 is SGHVS and CDR2 FNYEAQ. This CDR3 region has 14 residues. Trimming took 5 bases from V and 1 from J, leaving 9 bases between them. The CDR3 protein is CASSLTRSYNEQFF. CDR3 coding DNA: TGTGCCAGCAGCCTAACCAGGTCCTACAATGAGCAGTTCTTC. The whole variable domain, remainder taken from reference TRBV7-6 and TRBJ2-1, is GAGVSQSPRYKVTKRGQDVALRCDPISGHVSLYWYRQALGQGPEFLTYFNYEAQQDKSGLPNDRFSAERPEGSISTLTIQRTEQRDSAMYRCASSLTRSYNEQFFGPGTRLTVL.